This T cell receptor (beta chain) was identified in a study of cytomegalovirus exposure and HLA in healthy donors. Study-level information: Among the 350 to 400 donors who were genotyped, 81% fell in the genetic ancestry cluster that is associated with self-reported Caucasian donors.

Note on this clone: What it binds is not known.

Study findings and constraints: In a later analysis, parvovirus B19, influenza, CMV and Epstein-Barr virus appeared linked to several top co-occurrence clusters. Per a later analysis, HLA-associated TCR beta chains showed more clonal expansion than other, equally common TCR beta chains.

Germline values: CDR1 SGHTA, CDR2 FQGTGA. This CDR3 spans 16 amino acids. The junction had 3 bases not matched to a gene; V was cut back by 2 bases and J by 3 bases. Healthy bone marrow donors formed the donor group. The PCR ran on 60 Vbeta and 13 Jbeta primers. TCRdb's copy holds only in-frame clones and misses some; the assay was immunoSEQ multiplex PCR. The table shows 150,000 to 200,000 clones, with around four fifths occurring only once. Sequenced input: PBMCs. The V and J genes are TRBV7-3 and TRBJ2-1, with 11 positions matching TRBD2. The TCR comes from a girl aged 2-9 years in good health and CMV-seropositive. The CDR3 reads CASSLRLAGGYNEQFF. In nucleotides, the CDR3 is TGTGCCAGCAGCTTACGGCTAGCGGGAGGCTACAATGAGCAGTTCTTC.